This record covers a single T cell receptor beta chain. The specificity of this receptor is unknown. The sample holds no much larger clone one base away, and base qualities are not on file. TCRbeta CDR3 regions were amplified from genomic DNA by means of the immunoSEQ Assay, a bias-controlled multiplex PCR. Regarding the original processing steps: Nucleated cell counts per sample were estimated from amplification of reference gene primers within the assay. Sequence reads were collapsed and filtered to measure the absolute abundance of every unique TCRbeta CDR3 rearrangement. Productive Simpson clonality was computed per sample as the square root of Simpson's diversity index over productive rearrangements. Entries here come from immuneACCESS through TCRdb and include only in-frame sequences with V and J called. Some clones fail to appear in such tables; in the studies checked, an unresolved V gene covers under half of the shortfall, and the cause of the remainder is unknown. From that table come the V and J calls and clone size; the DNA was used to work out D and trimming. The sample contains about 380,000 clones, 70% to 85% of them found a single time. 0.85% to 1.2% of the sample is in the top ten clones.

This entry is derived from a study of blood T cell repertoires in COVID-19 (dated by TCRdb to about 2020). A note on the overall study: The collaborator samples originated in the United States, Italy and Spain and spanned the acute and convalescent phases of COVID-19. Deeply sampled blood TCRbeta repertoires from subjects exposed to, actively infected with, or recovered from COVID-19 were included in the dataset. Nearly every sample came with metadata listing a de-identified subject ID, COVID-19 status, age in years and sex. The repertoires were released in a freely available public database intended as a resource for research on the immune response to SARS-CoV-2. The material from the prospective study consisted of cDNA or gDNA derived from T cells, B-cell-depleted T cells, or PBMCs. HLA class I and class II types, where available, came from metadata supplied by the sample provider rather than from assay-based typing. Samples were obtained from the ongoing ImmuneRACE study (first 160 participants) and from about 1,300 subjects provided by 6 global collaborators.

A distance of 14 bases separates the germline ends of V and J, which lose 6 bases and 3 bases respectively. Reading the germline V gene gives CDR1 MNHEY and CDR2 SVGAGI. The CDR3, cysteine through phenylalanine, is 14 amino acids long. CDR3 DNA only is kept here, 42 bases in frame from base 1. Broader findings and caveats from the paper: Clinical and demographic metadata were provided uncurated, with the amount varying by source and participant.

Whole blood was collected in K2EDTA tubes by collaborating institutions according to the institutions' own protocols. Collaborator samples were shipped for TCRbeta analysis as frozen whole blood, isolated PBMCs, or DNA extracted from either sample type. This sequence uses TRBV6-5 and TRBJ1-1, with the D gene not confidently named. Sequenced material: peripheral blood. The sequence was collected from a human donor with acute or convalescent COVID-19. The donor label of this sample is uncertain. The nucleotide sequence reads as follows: TGTGCCAGCAGGGTGACAAGTTGGGACACTGAAGCTTTCTTT. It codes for CASRVTSWDTEAFF.